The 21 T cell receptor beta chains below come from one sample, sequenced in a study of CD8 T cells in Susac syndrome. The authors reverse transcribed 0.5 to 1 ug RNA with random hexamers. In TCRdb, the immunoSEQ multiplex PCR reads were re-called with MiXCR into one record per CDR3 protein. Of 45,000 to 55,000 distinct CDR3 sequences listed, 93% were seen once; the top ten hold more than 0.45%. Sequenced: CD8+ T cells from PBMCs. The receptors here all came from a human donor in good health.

DNA of the CDR3: TGTGCCAGTACCCGGACAGGAGGAGGCTACACCTTC. Translated, it gives CASTRTGGGYTF. The V call is TRBV19, the J call TRBJ1-2, with 7 bases matching TRBD1. This CDR3 has 12 amino acids. J was trimmed by 8 bases and V by 7 bases; bases with no gene match: 7. CDR1 and CDR2 from the germline V gene are LNHDA and SQIVND (reference sequence).

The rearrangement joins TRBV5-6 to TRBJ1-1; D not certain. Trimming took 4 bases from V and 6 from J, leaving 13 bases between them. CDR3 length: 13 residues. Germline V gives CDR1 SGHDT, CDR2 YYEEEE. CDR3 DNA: TGTGCCAGCAGCCCGGGTACGACCGCTGAAGCTTTCTTT. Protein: CASSPGTTAEAFF.

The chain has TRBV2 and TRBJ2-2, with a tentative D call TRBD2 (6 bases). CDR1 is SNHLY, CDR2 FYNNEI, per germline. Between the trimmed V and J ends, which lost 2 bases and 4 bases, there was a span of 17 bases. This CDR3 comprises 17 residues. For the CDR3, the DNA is TGTGCCAGCAGTGAAAGGGAGGTGTGGGCGGGCACCGGGGAGCTGTTTTTT. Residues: CASSEREVWAGTGELFF.

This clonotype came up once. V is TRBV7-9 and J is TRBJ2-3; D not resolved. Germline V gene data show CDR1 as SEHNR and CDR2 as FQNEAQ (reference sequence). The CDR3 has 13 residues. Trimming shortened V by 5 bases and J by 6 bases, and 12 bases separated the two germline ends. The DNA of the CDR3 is TGTGCCAGCAGCCCACCCCTAGTGGATACGCAGTATTTT. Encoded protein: CASSPPLVDTQYF.

CDR3 DNA sequence: TGTGCCAGCAGTGACACCTACGAGCAGTACTTC. Translating it yields CASSDTYEQYF. The chain couples TRBV6-1 to TRBJ2-7, with no clear D. V lost 3 bases and J 2 bases, leaving 2 bases between the germline ends. Germline values: CDR1 MNHNS, CDR2 SASEGT. The CDR3 consists of 11 residues.

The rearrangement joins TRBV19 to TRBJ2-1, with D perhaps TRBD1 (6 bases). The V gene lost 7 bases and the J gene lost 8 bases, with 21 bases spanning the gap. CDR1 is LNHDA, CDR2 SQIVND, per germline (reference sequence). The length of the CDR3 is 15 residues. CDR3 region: CASNQWGQGSDEQFF. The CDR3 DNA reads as TGTGCCAGTAACCAATGGGGTCAGGGGTCGGATGAGCAGTTCTTC.

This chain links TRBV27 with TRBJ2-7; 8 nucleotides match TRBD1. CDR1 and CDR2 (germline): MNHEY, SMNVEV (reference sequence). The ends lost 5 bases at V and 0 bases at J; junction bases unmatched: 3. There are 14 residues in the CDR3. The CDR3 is CASSPQGASYEQYF. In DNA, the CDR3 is TGTGCCAGCAGTCCCCAGGGGGCCTCCTACGAGCAGTACTTC.

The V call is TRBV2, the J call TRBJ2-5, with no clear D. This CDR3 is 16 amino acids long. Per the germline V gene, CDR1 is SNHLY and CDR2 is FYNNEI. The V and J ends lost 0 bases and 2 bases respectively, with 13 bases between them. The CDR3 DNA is TGTGCCAGCAGTGAAGCACAGCTAGGGATTCAAGAGACCCAGTACTTC. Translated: CASSEAQLGIQETQYF.

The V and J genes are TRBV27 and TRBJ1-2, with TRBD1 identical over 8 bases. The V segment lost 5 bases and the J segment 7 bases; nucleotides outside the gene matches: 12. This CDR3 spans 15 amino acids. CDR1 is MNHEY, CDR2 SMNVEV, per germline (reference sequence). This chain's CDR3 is CASSPSAGGARGYTF. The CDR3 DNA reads TGTGCCAGCAGTCCTTCTGCAGGGGGCGCCCGTGGCTACACCTTC.

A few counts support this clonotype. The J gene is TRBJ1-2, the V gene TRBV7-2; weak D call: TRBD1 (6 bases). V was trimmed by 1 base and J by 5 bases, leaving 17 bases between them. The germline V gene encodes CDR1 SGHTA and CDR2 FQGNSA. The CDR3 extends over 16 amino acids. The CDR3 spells CASSLGFRAGDYGYTF. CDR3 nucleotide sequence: TGTGCCAGCAGCTTAGGATTTAGGGCAGGGGATTATGGCTACACCTTC.

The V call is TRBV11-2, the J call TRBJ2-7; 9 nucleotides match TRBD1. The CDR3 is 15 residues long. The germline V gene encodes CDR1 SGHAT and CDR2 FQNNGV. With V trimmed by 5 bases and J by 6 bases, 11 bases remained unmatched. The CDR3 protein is CASSDAPWTGVEQYF. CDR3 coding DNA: TGTGCCAGCAGCGACGCCCCTTGGACAGGGGTCGAGCAGTACTTC. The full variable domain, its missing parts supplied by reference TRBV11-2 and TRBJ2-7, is EAGVAQSPRYKIIEKRQSVAFWCNPISGHATLYWYQQILGQGPKLLIQFQNNGVVDDSQLPKDRFSAERLKGVDSTLKIQPAKLEDSAVYLCASSDAPWTGVEQYFGPGTRLTVT.

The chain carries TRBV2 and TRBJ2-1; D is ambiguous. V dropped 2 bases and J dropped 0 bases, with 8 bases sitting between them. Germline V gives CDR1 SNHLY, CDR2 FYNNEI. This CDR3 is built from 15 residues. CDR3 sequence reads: CASSEQWSSYNEQFF. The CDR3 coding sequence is TGTGCCAGCAGTGAACAATGGAGCTCCTACAATGAGCAGTTCTTC.

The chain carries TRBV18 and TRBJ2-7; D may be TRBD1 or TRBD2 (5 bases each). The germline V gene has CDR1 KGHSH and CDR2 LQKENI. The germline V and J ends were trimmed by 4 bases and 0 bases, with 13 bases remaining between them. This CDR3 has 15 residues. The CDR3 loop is CASSHGTVSSYEQYF. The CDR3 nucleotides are TGTGCCAGCTCACACGGGACGGTGAGCTCCTACGAGCAGTACTTC.

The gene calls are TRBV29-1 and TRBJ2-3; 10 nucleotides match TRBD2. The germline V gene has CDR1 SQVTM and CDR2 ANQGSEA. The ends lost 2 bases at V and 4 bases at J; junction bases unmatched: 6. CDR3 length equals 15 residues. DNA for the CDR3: TGCAGCGTTGAATTCCAGCGGGAGGGCCCAGATACGCAGTATTTT. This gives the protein CSVEFQREGPDTQYF.

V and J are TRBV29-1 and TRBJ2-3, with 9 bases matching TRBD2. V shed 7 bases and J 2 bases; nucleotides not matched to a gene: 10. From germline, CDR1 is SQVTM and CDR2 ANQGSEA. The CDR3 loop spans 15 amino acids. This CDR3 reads CSARGGAGSTDTQYF. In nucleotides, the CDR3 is TGCAGCGCCCGCGGGGGGGCGGGCTCCACAGATACGCAGTATTTT.

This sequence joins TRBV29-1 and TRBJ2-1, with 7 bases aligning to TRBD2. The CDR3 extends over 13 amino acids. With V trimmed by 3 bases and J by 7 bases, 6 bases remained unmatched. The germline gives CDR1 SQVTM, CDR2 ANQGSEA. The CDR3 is CSVEGGSMNEQFF. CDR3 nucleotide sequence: TGCAGCGTTGAGGGCGGGAGTATGAATGAGCAGTTCTTC.

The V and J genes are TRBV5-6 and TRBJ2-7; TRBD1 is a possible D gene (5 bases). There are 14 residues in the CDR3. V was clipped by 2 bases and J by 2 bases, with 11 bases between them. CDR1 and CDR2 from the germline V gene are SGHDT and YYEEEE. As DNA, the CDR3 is TGTGCCAGCAGCTTTGGACACACCACCTACGAGCAGTACTTC. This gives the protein CASSFGHTTYEQYF.

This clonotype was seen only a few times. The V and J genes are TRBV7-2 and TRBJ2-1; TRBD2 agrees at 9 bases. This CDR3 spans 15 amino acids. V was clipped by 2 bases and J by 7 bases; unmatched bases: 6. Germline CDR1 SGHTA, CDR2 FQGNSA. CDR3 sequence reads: CASSLRLAGRNEQFF. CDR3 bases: TGTGCCAGCAGCTTACGTCTAGCGGGAAGGAATGAGCAGTTCTTC.

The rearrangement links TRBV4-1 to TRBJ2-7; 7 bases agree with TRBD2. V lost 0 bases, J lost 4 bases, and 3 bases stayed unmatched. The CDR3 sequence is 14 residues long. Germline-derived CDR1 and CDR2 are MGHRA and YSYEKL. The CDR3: CASSQESGGYEQYF. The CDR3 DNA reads TGCGCCAGCAGCCAAGAATCCGGGGGGTACGAGCAGTACTTC.

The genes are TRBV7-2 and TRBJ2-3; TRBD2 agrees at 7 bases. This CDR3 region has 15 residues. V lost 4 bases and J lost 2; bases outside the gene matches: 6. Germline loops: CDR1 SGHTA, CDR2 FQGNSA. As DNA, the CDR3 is TGTGCCAGCAGCTACGCGGGAGTGGTCACAGATACGCAGTATTTT. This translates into CASSYAGVVTDTQYF.

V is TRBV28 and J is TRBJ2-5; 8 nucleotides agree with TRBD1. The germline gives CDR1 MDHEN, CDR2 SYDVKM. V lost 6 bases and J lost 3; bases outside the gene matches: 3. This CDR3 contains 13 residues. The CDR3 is CASRPTGEETQYF. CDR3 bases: TGTGCCAGCAGACCGACAGGGGAAGAGACCCAGTACTTC.